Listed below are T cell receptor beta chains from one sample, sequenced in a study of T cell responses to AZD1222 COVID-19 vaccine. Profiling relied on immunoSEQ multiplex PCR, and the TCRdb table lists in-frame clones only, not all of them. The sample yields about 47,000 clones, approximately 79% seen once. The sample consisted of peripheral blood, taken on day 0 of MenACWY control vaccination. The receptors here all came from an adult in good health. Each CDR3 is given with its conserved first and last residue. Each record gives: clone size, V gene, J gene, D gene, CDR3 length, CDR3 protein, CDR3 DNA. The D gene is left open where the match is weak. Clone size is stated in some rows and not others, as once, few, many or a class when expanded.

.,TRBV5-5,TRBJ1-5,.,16,CASSATGSDSNQPQHF,TGTGCCAGCAGCGCCACAGGGTCCGATAGCAATCAGCCCCAGCATTTT
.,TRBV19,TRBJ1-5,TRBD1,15,CASSRQGDGSQPQHF,TGTGCCAGTAGTCGTCAGGGGGATGGAAGTCAGCCCCAGCATTTT
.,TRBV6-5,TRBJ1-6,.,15,CASSTRVRRNSPLHF,TGTGCCAGCAGTACCCGGGTCCGGCGGAATTCACCCCTCCACTTT
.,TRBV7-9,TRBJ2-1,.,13,CASSLVRQNEQFF,TGTGCCAGCAGCTTAGTACGGCAGAATGAGCAGTTCTTC
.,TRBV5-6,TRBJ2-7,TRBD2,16,CASSFRASGSYYEQYF,TGTGCCAGCAGCTTTCGGGCTAGCGGGAGTTACTACGAGCAGTACTTC
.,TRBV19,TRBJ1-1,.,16,CASTPRSGSGYTEAFF,TGTGCCAGTACCCCCCGATCAGGGTCTGGTTACACTGAAGCTTTCTTT
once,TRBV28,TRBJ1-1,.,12,CASSLSSTEAFF,TGTGCCAGCAGTTTATCATCCACTGAAGCTTTCTTT
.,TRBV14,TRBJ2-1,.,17,CASSQDPTGIPYNEQFF,TGTGCCAGCAGCCAAGATCCCACTGGCATACCCTACAATGAGCAGTTCTTC
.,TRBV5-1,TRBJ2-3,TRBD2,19,CASSLTSGGSGRSGDTQYF,TGCGCCAGCAGCTTGACGTCAGGGGGAAGCGGGAGGAGTGGAGATACGCAGTATTTT
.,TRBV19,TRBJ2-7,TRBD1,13,CATGQGANYEQYF,TGTGCCACCGGACAGGGGGCGAATTACGAGCAGTACTTC
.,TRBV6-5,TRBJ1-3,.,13,CACQGQLGNTIYF,TGTGCCTGCCAGGGGCAGCTTGGAAACACCATATATTTT
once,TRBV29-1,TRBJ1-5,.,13,CSFSQGGNQPQHF,TGCAGCTTCTCACAGGGAGGCAATCAGCCCCAGCATTTT
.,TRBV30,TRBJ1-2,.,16,CAWRDPHERVEYGYTF,TGTGCCTGGAGGGACCCCCATGAGAGGGTTGAATATGGCTACACCTTC
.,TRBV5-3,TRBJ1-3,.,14,CARKRGGGRYTIYF,TGTGCCAGAAAAAGGGGAGGAGGACGGTACACCATATATTTT
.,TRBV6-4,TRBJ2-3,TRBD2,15,CASSVLAGEADTQYF,TGTGCCAGCAGTGTTTTAGCGGGGGAAGCAGATACGCAGTATTTT
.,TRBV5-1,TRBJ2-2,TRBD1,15,CASSFGTGATGELFF,TGCGCCAGCAGCTTTGGGACAGGGGCCACCGGGGAGCTGTTTTTT
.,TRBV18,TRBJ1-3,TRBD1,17,CASSPMTGGDSGNTIYF,TGTGCCAGCTCACCCATGACAGGGGGCGATTCTGGAAACACCATATATTTT
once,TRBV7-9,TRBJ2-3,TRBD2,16,CASSLGVAGGADTQYF,TGTGCCAGCAGCTTGGGCGTAGCGGGGGGTGCAGATACGCAGTATTTT
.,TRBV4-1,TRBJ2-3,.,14,CASSQDPVTDTQYF,TGCGCCAGCAGCCAAGATCCAGTTACAGATACGCAGTATTTT
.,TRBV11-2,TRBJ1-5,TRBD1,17,CASSSSGTGEFSQPQHF,TGTGCCAGCAGCTCATCCGGGACAGGGGAATTTTCACAGCCCCAGCATTTT
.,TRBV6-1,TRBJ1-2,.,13,CASSEPPDYGYTF,TGTGCCAGCAGTGAACCCCCGGACTATGGCTACACCTTC
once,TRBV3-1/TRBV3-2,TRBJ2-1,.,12,CASSQDENEQFF,TGTGCCAGCAGCCAAGATGAAAATGAGCAGTTCTTC
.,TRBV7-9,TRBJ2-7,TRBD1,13,CASSFSGGYEQYF,TGTGCCAGCAGCTTCTCAGGGGGTTACGAGCAGTACTTC
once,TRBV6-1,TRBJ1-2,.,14,CASSEAETGYGYTF,TGTGCCAGCAGTGAAGCCGAGACAGGCTATGGCTACACCTTC
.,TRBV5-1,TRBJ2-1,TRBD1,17,CASSLGPGTGVRNEQFF,TGCGCCAGCAGCTTGGGACCCGGGACAGGGGTTCGGAATGAGCAGTTCTTC
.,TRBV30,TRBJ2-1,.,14,CAWSKGGSYNEQFF,TGTGCCTGGAGTAAGGGGGGCTCCTACAATGAGCAGTTCTTC
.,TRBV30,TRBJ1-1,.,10,CAWSHGEAFF,TGTGCCTGGAGCCACGGAGAAGCTTTCTTT
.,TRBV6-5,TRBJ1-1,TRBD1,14,CASIGDRAKAEAFF,TGTGCCAGCATCGGAGACAGGGCCAAAGCTGAAGCTTTCTTT
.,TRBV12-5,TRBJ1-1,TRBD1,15,CASGPSGQTSSEAFF,TGTGCTAGTGGCCCTTCGGGACAGACTAGTTCCGAAGCTTTCTTT
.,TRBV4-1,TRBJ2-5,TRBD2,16,CASSLGGTSVLETQYF,TGCGCCAGCAGCTTGGGCGGGACTAGTGTGTTGGAGACCCAGTACTTC
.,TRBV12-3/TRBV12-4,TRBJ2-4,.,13,CASSLLSVDIQYF,TGTGCCAGCAGTTTACTTAGTGTGGACATTCAGTACTTC
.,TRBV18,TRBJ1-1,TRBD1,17,CASSQRQTGGEHTEAFF,TGTGCCAGCTCACAACGCCAGACAGGGGGCGAGCACACTGAAGCTTTCTTT
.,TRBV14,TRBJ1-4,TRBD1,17,CASSYRGPNADDEKLFF,TGTGCCAGCAGCTACAGGGGGCCGAACGCCGATGATGAAAAACTGTTTTTT
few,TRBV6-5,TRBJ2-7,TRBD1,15,CASSRPGQGAYEQYF,TGTGCCAGCAGCCGACCGGGACAGGGGGCCTACGAGCAGTACTTC
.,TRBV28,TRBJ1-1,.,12,CASSLKRAEAFF,TGTGCCAGCAGTTTAAAGAGGGCTGAAGCTTTCTTT
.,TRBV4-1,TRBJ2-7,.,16,CASSPYGARELYEQYF,TGCGCCAGCAGTCCATATGGCGCGCGGGAACTCTACGAGCAGTACTTC
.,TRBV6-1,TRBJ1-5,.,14,CASSEVGLNQPQHF,TGTGCCAGCAGTGAAGTAGGACTCAATCAGCCCCAGCATTTT
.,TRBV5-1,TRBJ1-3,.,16,CASSLVGQGGGNTIYF,TGCGCCAGCAGCTTGGTCGGGCAGGGCGGCGGAAACACCATATATTTT
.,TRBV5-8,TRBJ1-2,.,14,CASSFNDPVYGYTF,TGTGCCAGCAGCTTTAACGACCCGGTCTATGGCTACACCTTC
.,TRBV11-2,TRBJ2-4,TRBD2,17,CASSPRTSGLAKNIQYF,TGTGCCAGCAGCCCCCGGACTAGCGGACTAGCCAAAAACATTCAGTACTTC
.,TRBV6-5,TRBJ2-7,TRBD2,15,CASTLLAGESYEQYF,TGTGCCAGCACCCTGCTAGCGGGAGAATCCTACGAGCAGTACTTC
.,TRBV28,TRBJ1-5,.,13,CASRITGKQPQHF,TGTGCCAGCAGAATCACGGGTAAACAGCCCCAGCATTTT
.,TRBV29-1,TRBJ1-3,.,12,CSVRVTGNTIYF,TGCAGCGTTCGGGTAACCGGAAACACCATATATTTT
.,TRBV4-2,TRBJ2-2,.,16,CASSSGQRVNTGELFF,TGTGCCAGCAGCTCAGGGCAGCGGGTGAACACCGGGGAGCTGTTTTTT
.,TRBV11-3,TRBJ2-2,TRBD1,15,CASSLGQLNTGELFF,TGTGCCAGCAGCTTGGGACAGCTAAACACCGGGGAGCTGTTTTTT
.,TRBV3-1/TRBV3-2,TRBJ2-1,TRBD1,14,CASSQGQGVGEQFF,TGTGCCAGCAGCCAAGGCCAGGGGGTGGGTGAGCAGTTCTTC
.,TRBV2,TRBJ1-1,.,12,CASTVEGAEAFF,TGTGCCAGCACAGTCGAAGGCGCTGAAGCTTTCTTT
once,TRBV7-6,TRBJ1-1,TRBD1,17,CASSLAPGTGVGTEAFF,TGTGCCAGCAGCTTAGCCCCCGGGACAGGGGTGGGCACTGAAGCTTTCTTT
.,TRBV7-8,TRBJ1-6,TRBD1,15,CASTPLDRSNSPLHF,TGTGCCAGCACTCCCTTGGACAGGTCTAATTCACCCCTCCACTTT
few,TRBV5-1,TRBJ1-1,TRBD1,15,CASSAPTGTNTEAFF,TGCGCCAGCAGCGCACCGACAGGGACGAACACTGAAGCTTTCTTT
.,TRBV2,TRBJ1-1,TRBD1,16,CASRQRTGGKETEAFF,TGTGCCAGCAGGCAAAGGACAGGGGGAAAAGAGACTGAAGCTTTCTTT
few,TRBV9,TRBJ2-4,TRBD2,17,CASSAGLAGIAGNIQYF,TGTGCCAGCAGCGCCGGACTAGCGGGGATAGCGGGAAACATTCAGTACTTC
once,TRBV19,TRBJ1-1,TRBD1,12,CASSRKGAQAFF,TGTGCCAGTAGTCGAAAGGGGGCACAAGCTTTCTTT
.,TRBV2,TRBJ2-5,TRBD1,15,CASSSGTGSSETQYF,TGTGCCAGCAGTTCCGGGACAGGGTCATCGGAGACCCAGTACTTC
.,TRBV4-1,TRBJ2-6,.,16,CASSQDPGTGANVLTF,TGCGCCAGCAGCCAAGATCCCGGGACTGGGGCCAACGTCCTGACTTTC
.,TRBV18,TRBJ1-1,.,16,CASSPDFGRVNTEAFF,TGTGCCAGCTCACCTGATTTTGGCAGGGTGAACACTGAAGCTTTCTTT
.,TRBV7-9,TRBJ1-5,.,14,CASSFGLMGQPQHF,TGTGCCAGCAGCTTCGGATTAATGGGTCAGCCCCAGCATTTT
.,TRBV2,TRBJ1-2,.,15,CASSVTRQNNYGYTF,TGTGCCAGCAGTGTTACTCGACAGAACAACTATGGCTACACCTTC
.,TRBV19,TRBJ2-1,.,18,CASSSSPLSVDSYNEQFF,TGTGCCAGTAGTTCCTCCCCCTTATCCGTTGACTCCTACAATGAGCAGTTCTTC